This T cell receptor beta chain emerged from a study of blood T cells in healthy people across ages. In this sample, this clonotype turned up many times. Using a J-beta primer mix together with a sample-barcoded 5' primer, a second PCR was run for roughly 6 to 12 cycles. TCRdb analysed the 5' RACE reads with MiXCR anew, one entry per CDR3 protein. Altogether around 1,500,000 distinct CDR3 sequences are present, 42% being singletons, with the ten largest covering roughly 7.9%. Each sample yielded at least 5.5 micrograms of PBMC total RNA. The receptor's source is a woman aged 18-30 years in good health. Sequencing was carried out using blood.

The CDR3 DNA follows: TGCAGCGTTGAGGTTAGCGGATACACAGATACGCAGTATTTT. It encodes CSVEVSGYTDTQYF. V gene TRBV29-1 combines with J gene TRBJ2-3, with D tentatively TRBD2 (6 bases). Germline V CDR1 and CDR2: SQVTM, ANQGSEA. V lost 3 bases to trimming and J lost 2 bases, with 12 bases between them. The CDR3 is made up of 14 amino acids.